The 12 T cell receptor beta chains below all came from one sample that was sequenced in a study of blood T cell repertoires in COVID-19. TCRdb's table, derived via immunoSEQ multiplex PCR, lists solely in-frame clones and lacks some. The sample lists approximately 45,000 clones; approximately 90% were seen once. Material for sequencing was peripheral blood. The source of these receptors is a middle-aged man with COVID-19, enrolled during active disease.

CDR3 amino acids: CASRAGTGRSYTF. The CDR3 bases are TGTGCCAGCAGAGCCGGGACAGGGAGAAGCTACACCTTC. The chain employs TRBV27 and TRBJ1-2, with 9 bases identical to TRBD1. CDR1 and CDR2 (germline): MNHEY, SMNVEV (reference sequence). This CDR3 is built from 13 residues. V lost 6 bases to trimming and J lost 9 bases; unmatched junction nucleotides: 8.

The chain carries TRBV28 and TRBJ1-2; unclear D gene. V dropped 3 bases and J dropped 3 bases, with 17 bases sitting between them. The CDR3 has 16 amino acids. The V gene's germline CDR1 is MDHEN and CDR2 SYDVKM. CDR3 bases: TGTGCCAGCAGTTTGGTGTGGGTCGGGAACGACTATGGCTACACCTTC. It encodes CASSLVWVGNDYGYTF.

CDR3 in amino acids: CASSLDLSGQETQYF. DNA for the CDR3: TGTGCCAGCAGCTTAGATCTTTCAGGGCAAGAGACCCAGTACTTC. The V gene is TRBV11-3, the J gene TRBJ2-5; the D gene is possibly TRBD1 (5 bases). The CDR3 runs 15 residues. V was shortened by 0 bases and J by 2 bases, with 10 bases between the two germline ends. The germline gives CDR1 SGHNT, CDR2 YENEEA.

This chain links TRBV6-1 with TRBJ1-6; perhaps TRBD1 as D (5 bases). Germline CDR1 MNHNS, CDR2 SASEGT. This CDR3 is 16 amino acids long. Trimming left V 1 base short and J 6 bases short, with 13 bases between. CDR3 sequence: CASSEGGSPLNSPLHF. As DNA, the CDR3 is TGTGCCAGCAGTGAAGGGGGCAGTCCACTTAATTCACCCCTCCACTTT.

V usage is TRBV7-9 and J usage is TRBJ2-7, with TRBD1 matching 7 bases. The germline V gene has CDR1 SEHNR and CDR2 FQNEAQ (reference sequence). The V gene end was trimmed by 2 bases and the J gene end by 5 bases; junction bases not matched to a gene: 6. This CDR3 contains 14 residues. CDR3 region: CASSLPFTGDEQYF. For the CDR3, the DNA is TGTGCCAGCAGCTTACCCTTTACAGGGGACGAGCAGTACTTC.

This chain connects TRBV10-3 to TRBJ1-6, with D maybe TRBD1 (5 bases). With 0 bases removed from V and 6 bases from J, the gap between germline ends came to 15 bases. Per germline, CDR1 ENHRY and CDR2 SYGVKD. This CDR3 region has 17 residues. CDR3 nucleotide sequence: TGTGCCATCAGTGAGTCGAGCGGGGGGAGAAGTAATTCACCCCTCCACTTT. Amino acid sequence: CAISESSGGRSNSPLHF.

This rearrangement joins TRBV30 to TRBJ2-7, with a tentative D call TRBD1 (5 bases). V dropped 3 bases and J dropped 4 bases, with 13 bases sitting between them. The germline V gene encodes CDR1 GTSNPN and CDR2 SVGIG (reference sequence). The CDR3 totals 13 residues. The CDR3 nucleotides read TGTGCCTGGAGCACAGAGCCAGGGTACGAGCAGTACTTC. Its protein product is CAWSTEPGYEQYF.

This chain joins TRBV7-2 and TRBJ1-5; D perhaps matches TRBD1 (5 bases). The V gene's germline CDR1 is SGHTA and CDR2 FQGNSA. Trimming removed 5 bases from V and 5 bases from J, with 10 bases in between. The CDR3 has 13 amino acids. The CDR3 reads CASSLDSDQPQHF. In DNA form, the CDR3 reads TGTGCCAGCAGCCTAGACAGTGATCAGCCCCAGCATTTT.

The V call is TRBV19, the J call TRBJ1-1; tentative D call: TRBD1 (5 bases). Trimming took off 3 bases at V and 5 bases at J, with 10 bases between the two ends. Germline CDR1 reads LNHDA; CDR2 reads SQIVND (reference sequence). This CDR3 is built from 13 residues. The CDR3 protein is CASSIGGVTEAFF. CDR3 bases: TGTGCCAGTAGTATCGGGGGGGTAACTGAAGCTTTCTTT.

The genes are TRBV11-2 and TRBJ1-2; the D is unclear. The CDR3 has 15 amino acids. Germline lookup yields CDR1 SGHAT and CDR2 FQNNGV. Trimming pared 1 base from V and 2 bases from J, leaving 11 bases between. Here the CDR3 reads CASSLVPGSNYGYTF. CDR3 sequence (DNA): TGTGCCAGCAGCTTAGTACCGGGGTCGAACTATGGCTACACCTTC.

For the CDR3, the DNA is TGTGCCAGCAGTTTATCCCAACTAGCGGGGGGGCGATCTTACAATGAGCAGTTCTTC. Translated: CASSLSQLAGGRSYNEQFF. This chain links TRBV28 with TRBJ2-1; 13 bases align to TRBD2. CDR3 size: 19 residues. Germline V gene data show CDR1 as MDHEN and CDR2 as SYDVKM. V lost 1 base and J lost 4; bases outside the gene matches: 10.

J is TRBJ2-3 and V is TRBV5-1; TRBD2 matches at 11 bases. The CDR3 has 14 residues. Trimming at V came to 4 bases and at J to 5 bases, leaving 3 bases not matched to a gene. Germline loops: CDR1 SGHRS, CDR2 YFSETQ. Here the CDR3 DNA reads TGCGCCAGCAGCCTTCTAGCGGGGGGAGATACGCAGTATTTT. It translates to CASSLLAGGDTQYF.